The source of this TCR beta chain is a study of shared clonotypes between healthy human individuals. About the research overall: Donors were a couple of women and a few men aged 18 to 49. Overall study results and limits: Non-shared clonotypes displayed generation probabilities falling below those of clonotypes present in all four donors.

The investigators split CD4+ cells into a CD45RA+ naive subset and a CD45RA-negative memory subset. About this clone itself: What it recognizes is unknown.

V gave up 6 bases and J gave up 6 bases, with 14 bases separating them. Germline V gives CDR1 SGHTA, CDR2 FQGTGA. This CDR3 spans 14 amino acids. Libraries were prepared by immunoSEQ multiplex PCR; TCRdb keeps only in-frame clonotypes and omits some of them. In the table there are about 1 million clones, around 82% of which are singletons. Sequenced input: memory CD4+ T cells from PBMCs. Noted subset: CD45RA-negative fraction. The J gene is TRBJ2-2, the V gene TRBV7-3; tentative D call: TRBD1 (5 bases). The origin of this receptor is a man between 18 and 29 years old in good health. Some clones in this sample may be carry-over from other donors' samples. The CDR3 region has the DNA TGTGCCAGCAGTCGTACAGGTACCGCCGGGGAGCTGTTTTTT. Translated: CASSRTGTAGELFF.